This T cell receptor beta chain originates from a study of blood T cell repertoires in COVID-19. Whole-study context: COVID-19 samples from acute and convalescent phases originated in the United States, Italy and Spain. T cells, B-cell-depleted T cells, or PBMCs supplied cDNA or gDNA.

Per the original methods: For nucleated cells, counts were estimated from reference gene primer amplification. The assay was immunoSEQ multiplex PCR, and TCRdb's table has in-frame clones only and misses some. The DNA gave D and trimming, while V, J and clone size come from that table. Of around 320,000 clones listed, 90% are singletons. Participant age was about 18 to 100 years, and participants resided in about two dozen US areas. Germline V gives CDR1 LGHNA, CDR2 YNFKEQ. V lost 0 bases and J lost 6; bases outside the gene matches: 4. CDR3 size: 15 residues. Sample: PBMCs or T cells enriched from blood (not recorded which). The receptor comes from a woman younger than 35 with acute COVID-19. The rearrangement links TRBV4-2 to TRBJ2-7, with 11 positions matching TRBD1. The CDR3 sequence is CASSQEWGQGGEQYF. The CDR3 nucleotides are TGTGCCAGCAGCCAAGAATGGGGACAGGGGGGCGAGCAGTACTTC.